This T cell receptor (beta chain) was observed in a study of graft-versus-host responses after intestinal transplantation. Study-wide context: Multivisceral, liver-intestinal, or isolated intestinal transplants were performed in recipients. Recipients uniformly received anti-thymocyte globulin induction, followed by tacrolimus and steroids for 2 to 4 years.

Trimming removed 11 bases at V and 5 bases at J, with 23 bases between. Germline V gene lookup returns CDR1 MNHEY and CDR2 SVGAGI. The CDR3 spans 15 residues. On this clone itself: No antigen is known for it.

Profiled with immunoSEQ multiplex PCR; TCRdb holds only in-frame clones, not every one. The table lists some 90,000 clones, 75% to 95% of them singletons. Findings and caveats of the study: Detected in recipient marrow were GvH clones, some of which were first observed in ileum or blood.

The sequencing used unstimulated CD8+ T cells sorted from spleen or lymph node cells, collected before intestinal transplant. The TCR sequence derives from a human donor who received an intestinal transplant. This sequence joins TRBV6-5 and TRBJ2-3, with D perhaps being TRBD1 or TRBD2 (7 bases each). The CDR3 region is CAAGGGGFVGDTQYF. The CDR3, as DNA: TGTGCCGCAGGGGGAGGGGGTTTTGTCGGAGATACGCAGTATTTT.